These 30 T cell receptor beta chains were all obtained from the same sample, sequenced in a study of spatial heterogeneity in lung cancer. TCRdb processed the 5' RACE reads anew with MiXCR; each CDR3 protein has one entry. Of 20,000 to 25,000 distinct CDR3 sequences in the sample, 4.5% to 7% are singletons; the top ten hold around a third. The time point: sample taken at primary tumor resection. The starting material was PBMCs, obtained at surgery. These receptors were taken from a male donor with early-stage non-small cell lung cancer.

This clonotype has a count of ten or more. This chain links TRBV3-1 with TRBJ2-7; D is uncertain. The V gene lost 0 bases and the J gene lost 3 bases, with 9 bases spanning the gap. The CDR3 extends over 14 amino acids. Germline V gene data show CDR1 as LGHDT and CDR2 as YNNKEL (reference sequence). The CDR3 DNA reads TGTGCCAGCAGCCAAGATCCGGGTGTCTACGAGCAGTACTTC. As protein: CASSQDPGVYEQYF.

This clonotype was found many times. For the CDR3, the DNA is TGTGCCAGCAGCCCGGGGACTAGCGGGAGGGCCGTGCAGTACTTC. Translation: CASSPGTSGRAVQYF. The chain has TRBV7-2 and TRBJ2-7; TRBD2 matches at 16 bases. The germline V gene has CDR1 SGHTA and CDR2 FQGNSA. V was clipped by 5 bases and J by 9 bases; unmatched bases: 7. There are 15 residues in the CDR3.

This clonotype was detected many times. CDR3 in amino acids: CSVSENTGELFF. CDR3 coding DNA: TGCAGCGTCTCGGAGAACACCGGGGAGCTGTTTTTT. The chain recombines TRBV29-1 with TRBJ2-2; D unclear. Trimming took 6 bases from V and 1 from J, leaving 6 bases between them. The CDR3 is 12 amino acids. Germline CDR1 is SQVTM and CDR2 is ANQGSEA.

This clonotype was seen repeatedly, ten times or more. The rearrangement joins TRBV28 to TRBJ1-4, with D possibly TRBD1 on 6 matching bases. The germline gives CDR1 MDHEN, CDR2 SYDVKM. CDR3 length: 14 amino acids. V was shortened by 4 bases and J by 7 bases, with 13 bases between the two germline ends. This CDR3 reads CASSSQGFGEKLFF. For the CDR3, the DNA is TGTGCCAGCAGTTCACAGGGATTTGGTGAAAAACTGTTTTTT.

Ten or more counts support this clonotype. V usage is TRBV5-1 and J usage is TRBJ1-1; possible D gene TRBD1, 5 bases. Germline V gene lookup returns CDR1 SGHRS and CDR2 YFSETQ. V shed 0 bases and J shed 0 bases, with 12 bases lying between them. CDR3 length: 16 amino acids. The CDR3 DNA reads TGCGCCAGCAGCTTGGGGGACCGTACCATGAACACTGAAGCTTTCTTT. Translation gives CASSLGDRTMNTEAFF.

The V gene is TRBV12-3 or TRBV12-4, the J gene TRBJ2-3; 7 bases are a match to TRBD1. V lost 5 bases to trimming and J lost 8 bases; unmatched junction nucleotides: 7. The CDR3 covers 13 residues. DNA of the CDR3: TGTGCCAGCAGTGGGACAGCACAGACTACGCAGTATTTT. Protein: CASSGTAQTTQYF.

V usage is TRBV7-3 and J usage is TRBJ2-1; 10 nucleotides line up with TRBD2. The CDR3 is 14 residues long. V shed 6 bases and J 6 bases; nucleotides not matched to a gene: 5. Germline CDR1 is SGHTA and CDR2 is FQGTGA. The CDR3 DNA reads TGTGCCAGCAGTCGGACTAGCGGCCTCAATGAGCAGTTCTTC. This gives the protein CASSRTSGLNEQFF.

The chain recombines TRBV3-1 with TRBJ2-1; TRBD2 matches 8 bases. The germline CDR1 and CDR2 sequences are LGHDT and YNNKEL (reference sequence). This CDR3 is built from 16 residues. The J segment lost 0 bases and the V segment lost 6 bases, leaving 7 bases of the junction unmatched. The CDR3 coding sequence is TGTGCCAGCAGTCCTAGCGGGCCTAGCTCCTACAATGAGCAGTTCTTC. Its translation: CASSPSGPSSYNEQFF.

This clonotype was counted at least ten times. The CDR3 loop reads CASSLSAMGARVYEQYF. In nucleotides, the CDR3 is TGTGCCAGCAGCCTATCCGCCATGGGGGCAAGGGTCTACGAGCAGTACTTC. This chain uses TRBV5-6 with TRBJ2-7; TRBD1 is a possible D gene (6 bases). The germline gives CDR1 SGHDT, CDR2 YYEEEE. The V end was cut by 4 bases, the J end by 3 bases, with 23 bases between. The CDR3 extends over 17 amino acids.

The table lists this clonotype with many counts. The J gene is TRBJ2-7, the V gene TRBV6-6, with D possibly being TRBD1 or TRBD2 (6 bases each). There are 13 residues in the CDR3. Trimming took off 2 bases at V and 2 bases at J, with 7 bases between the two ends. Germline V lookup: CDR1 MNHNY, CDR2 SVGAGI (reference sequence). The CDR3 DNA follows: TGTGCCAGCAGTTACGGGGGGCCCTACGAGCAGTACTTC. Translation gives CASSYGGPYEQYF.

The chain links TRBV3-1 to TRBJ1-3; 7 bases agree with TRBD1. Germline V gene data show CDR1 as LGHDT and CDR2 as YNNKEL (reference sequence). The CDR3 length is 16 residues. After removal of 6 bases from V and 1 base from J, the junction contained 9 bases not matched to a gene. The CDR3 nucleotides read TGTGCCAGCAGTATCCGGGACAGACTTTCTGGAAACACCATATATTTT. It translates to CASSIRDRLSGNTIYF. Full variable domain (rest looked up from reference TRBV3-1 and TRBJ1-3): DTAVSQTPKYLVTQMGNDKSIKCEQNLGHDTMYWYKQDSKKFLKIMFSYNNKELIINETVPNRFSPKSPDKAHLNLHINSLELGDSAVYFCASSIRDRLSGNTIYFGEGSWLTVV.

Ten or more counts support this clonotype. The chain carries TRBV7-6 and TRBJ2-5; D gene uncertain. V was shortened by 5 bases and J by 7 bases, with 14 bases between the two germline ends. This CDR3 is 13 amino acids long. Germline V gene lookup returns CDR1 SGHVS and CDR2 FNYEAQ. CDR3 residues: CASSPVRLGTQYF. Written as DNA, the CDR3 is TGTGCCAGCAGCCCGGTGCGCCTCGGGACCCAGTACTTC. The whole variable domain, remainder taken from reference TRBV7-6 and TRBJ2-5, is GAGVSQSPRYKVTKRGQDVALRCDPISGHVSLYWYRQALGQGPEFLTYFNYEAQQDKSGLPNDRFSAERPEGSISTLTIQRTEQRDSAMYRCASSPVRLGTQYFGPGTRLLVL.

This clonotype was detected only a few times. The chain links TRBV20-1 to TRBJ2-1; D unresolved. The CDR3 spans 12 residues. Germline V gene data show CDR1 as DFQATT and CDR2 as SNEGSKA (reference sequence). The V gene lost 3 bases and the J gene lost 6 bases, with 9 bases spanning the gap. CDR3: CSASLNPNEQFF. The CDR3 DNA follows: TGCAGTGCTAGTCTAAATCCCAATGAGCAGTTCTTC.

This clonotype was seen at least ten times. The CDR3 DNA follows: TGTGCCAGCAGTTTAGCCCTAAGGCGGGACATTCAGTACTTC. Encoded protein: CASSLALRRDIQYF. J is TRBJ2-4 and V is TRBV12-3 or TRBV12-4; perhaps TRBD2 as D (5 bases). V gave up 0 bases and J gave up 8 bases, with 11 bases separating them. This CDR3 has 14 residues.

V gene TRBV2 combines with J gene TRBJ2-6; 7 bases match TRBD2. The junction had 7 bases not matched to a gene; V was cut back by 6 bases and J by 2 bases. Per germline, CDR1 SNHLY and CDR2 FYNNEI. This CDR3 has 16 amino acids. Here the CDR3 reads CASRGRASAGANVLTF. The CDR3 DNA follows: TGTGCCAGCAGGGGGAGGGCGTCAGCTGGGGCCAACGTCCTGACTTTC.

This clonotype has a count of ten or more. The chain uses TRBV30 and TRBJ1-6; the D is unclear. Deletions cut 2 bases from V and 9 bases from J, with 11 bases between. This CDR3 region has 13 residues. Germline values: CDR1 GTSNPN, CDR2 SVGIG (reference sequence). The CDR3 coding sequence is TGTGCCTGGAGTAAGACTGGTGCTTCACCCCTCCACTTT. It yields the protein CAWSKTGASPLHF.

This clonotype was counted only a few times. The chain is built from TRBV15 and TRBJ2-1, with D perhaps TRBD1 (6 bases). With 1 base removed from V and 6 bases from J, the gap between germline ends came to 10 bases. There are 14 residues in the CDR3. Germline V gene sequence: CDR1 LNHNV, CDR2 YYDKDF (reference sequence). CDR3 DNA sequence: TGTGCCACCAGCAGAGGCTTGGACAGCAATGAGCAGTTCTTC. This translates into CATSRGLDSNEQFF.

The chain recombines TRBV29-1 with TRBJ2-7; 9 nucleotides align to TRBD1. J gave up 2 bases and V 6 bases, and 5 bases lay outside the gene matches. The germline gives CDR1 SQVTM, CDR2 ANQGSEA. The CDR3 covers 13 residues. The CDR3 region has the DNA TGCAGCGTCCCGGGACAGGGACCCTACGAGCAGTACTTC. As protein: CSVPGQGPYEQYF.

In its sample, this clonotype was seen many times. This chain joins TRBV5-1 and TRBJ2-5; maybe TRBD1 (7 bases). The V gene lost 4 bases and the J gene lost 1 base, with 20 bases spanning the gap. In germline, CDR1 is SGHRS, CDR2 YFSETQ. CDR3 length equals 17 residues. In nucleotides, the CDR3 is TGCGCCAGCAGCCTTGCGGGACAGAGTCTATTCCAAGAGACCCAGTACTTC. Amino acid sequence: CASSLAGQSLFQETQYF.

This chain connects TRBV5-6 to TRBJ2-1; no definite D call. Trimming stripped 0 bases from V and 0 bases from J, with 13 bases between. The CDR3 contains 17 residues. Germline CDR1 is SGHDT and CDR2 is YYEEEE. The CDR3 DNA sequence: TGTGCCAGCAGCTTGGGTGCCGGGTCAGACTCCTACAATGAGCAGTTCTTC. Its protein product is CASSLGAGSDSYNEQFF. The full variable domain, rest sourced from reference TRBV5-6 and TRBJ2-1, is DAGVTQSPTHLIKTRGQQVTLRCSPKSGHDTVSWYQQALGQGPQFIFQYYEEEERQRGNFPDRFSGHQFPNYSSELNVNALLLGDSALYLCASSLGAGSDSYNEQFFGPGTRLTVL.

Details on this clonotype: One junction end disagrees with the germline gene, perhaps due to a read error. The chain combines TRBV6-2 or TRBV6-3 with TRBJ2-1, with D tentatively TRBD1 (8 bases). Germline CDR1 reads MNHEY; CDR2 reads SVGEGT. The CDR3 is 13 residues long. Written as DNA, the CDR3 is TGTGCCAGCAGGGACAGGGACTACAATAAGCAGTTCTTC. It codes for CASRDRDYNKQFF.

Within the sample, this clonotype is medium-sized. The V gene is TRBV7-9, the J gene TRBJ2-5; 7 bases align to TRBD1. With 5 bases clipped from V and 5 bases from J, the junction kept 8 bases outside the gene matches. CDR1 and CDR2 (germline): SEHNR, FQNEAQ (reference sequence). The length of the CDR3 is 14 residues. DNA for the CDR3: TGTGCCAGCAGCAAAACGACAGGGTCGGAGACCCAGTACTTC. The encoded protein is CASSKTTGSETQYF.

The sample holds many counts of this clonotype. This chain links TRBV7-8 with TRBJ2-3, with 11 bases matching TRBD2. J was trimmed by 5 bases and V by 5 bases; bases with no gene match: 6. Germline assignment: CDR1 SGHVS and CDR2 FQNEAQ. The CDR3 covers 15 residues. The CDR3 DNA follows: TGTGCCAGCAGCCCGACTAGCGGGAAACGAGATACGCAGTATTTT. Translated: CASSPTSGKRDTQYF. The variable domain in full, completed from reference TRBV7-8 and TRBJ2-3, reads GAGVSQSPRYKVAKRGQDVALRCDPISGHVSLFWYQQALGQGPEFLTYFQNEAQLDKSGLPSDRFFAERPEGSVSTLKIQRTQQEDSAVYLCASSPTSGKRDTQYFGPGTRLTVL.

At least ten counts were recorded for this clonotype. The chain carries TRBV7-2 and TRBJ2-3; D unresolved. The germline V gene has CDR1 SGHTA and CDR2 FQGNSA. The CDR3 runs to 15 residues. Trimming left V 4 bases short and J 0 bases short, with 11 bases between. The CDR3 region is CASSSTPLSTDTQYF. CDR3 sequence (DNA): TGTGCCAGCAGCTCGACCCCTCTTAGCACAGATACGCAGTATTTT.

In this sample, this clonotype turned up many times. This chain uses TRBV21-1 with TRBJ2-1; the table's D call, TRBD2, was not checked against the DNA. TRBV21-1 is recorded as a pseudogene. The CDR3 has 15 residues. The chain's CDR3 is CASSKFPSSGSEQFF. CDR3 bases: TGTGCCAGCAGCAAATTCCCTAGCTCGGGTAGTGAGCAGTTCTTC.

This clonotype was counted many times. V usage is TRBV20-1 and J usage is TRBJ2-3; the match to TRBD2 covers 8 bases. The germline gives CDR1 DFQATT, CDR2 SNEGSKA (reference sequence). The CDR3 length is 15 residues. Trimming removed 6 bases from V and 3 bases from J; junction bases left unmatched: 11. CDR3 nucleotides: TGCAGTGCCGCTAAGTGGAGCGGGAGAACAGATACGCAGTATTTT. Its translation is CSAAKWSGRTDTQYF.

This clonotype was seen repeatedly, ten times or more. The chain carries TRBV18 and TRBJ2-5, with a possible D match to TRBD1 (7 bases). The CDR3 extends over 15 amino acids. The V and J ends lost 3 bases and 4 bases respectively, with 15 bases between them. The germline V gene has CDR1 KGHSH and CDR2 LQKENI. CDR3 coding DNA: TGTGCCAGCTCACCCAGTCGTCAGGGGGGAGAGACCCAGTACTTC. The encoded protein is CASSPSRQGGETQYF.

This clonotype is large. The genes are TRBV4-1 and TRBJ2-7; 8 bases fit TRBD2. The germline gives CDR1 MGHRA, CDR2 YSYEKL. V trimming: 0 bases; J trimming: 3 bases; junction bases outside the gene matches: 7. The CDR3 is made up of 16 amino acids. CDR3 amino acids: CASSQDGSGVLYEQYF. CDR3 DNA sequence: TGCGCCAGCAGCCAAGACGGTAGCGGGGTCCTCTACGAGCAGTACTTC.

This clonotype was counted at least ten times. This chain joins TRBV27 and TRBJ2-7, with D possibly being TRBD1 or TRBD2 (5 bases each). Germline V lookup: CDR1 MNHEY, CDR2 SMNVEV (reference sequence). This CDR3 is built from 13 residues. With 6 bases removed from V and 2 bases from J, the gap between germline ends came to 11 bases. This CDR3 reads CASSRGRPYEQYF. DNA of the CDR3: TGTGCCAGCAGCCGGGGCCGGCCCTACGAGCAGTACTTC.

This clonotype has at least ten counts. This rearrangement joins TRBV7-9 to TRBJ1-4; D gene unclear. The V gene's germline CDR1 is SEHNR and CDR2 FQNEAQ (reference sequence). Trimming shortened V by 2 bases and J by 0 bases, and 22 bases separated the two germline ends. The CDR3 has 20 amino acids. The CDR3 spells CASSLWRWRVGRSTNEKLFF. CDR3 bases: TGTGCCAGCAGCTTATGGAGGTGGAGGGTAGGCCGTTCAACTAATGAAAAACTGTTTTTT.